A single sample is the source of the 4 T cell receptor beta chains below, sequenced in a study of vaccination effects on CD4 cells after COVID-19. Sequenced by immunoSEQ multiplex PCR; TCRdb stores in-frame clones only, minus some. The sample has under 85,000 clones; around four fifths are singletons. Their antigen targets remain unknown. Pools of viral peptides were used by the ViraFEST assay to expand antigen-specific CD4+ T cells ahead of sequencing. The authors isolated CD4+ T cells after ten to eleven days of culture. The participants, recipients of two vaccine doses, got either BNT162b2 or mRNA-1273. The specimen was CD4+ T cells from PBMCs cultured with HCoV-OC43 spike peptides, collected after COVID-19 vaccination. The subset: HCoV-OC43 spike overlapping peptide pool stimulation. The source is a human donor who received a COVID-19 vaccine.

To note about this clone: Other DNA sequences of this sample code for an identical CDR3. The chain has TRBV7-3 and TRBJ2-2; tentatively, D is TRBD2 (5 bases). The ends were cut back, 3 bases at V and 5 bases at J, with 10 bases in the middle. The CDR3 contains 14 residues. Germline-derived CDR1 and CDR2 are SGHTA and FQGTGA. The CDR3 DNA reads as TGTGCCAGCAGCTTCCAGACGGGAACCGGGGAGCTGTTTTTT. Protein product: CASSFQTGTGELFF. The full variable domain, its missing parts supplied by reference TRBV7-3 and TRBJ2-2, is GAGVSQTPSNKVTEKGKYVELRCDPISGHTALYWYRQSLGQGPEFLIYFQGTGAADDSGLPNDRFFAVRPEGSVSTLKIQRTERGDSAVYLCASSFQTGTGELFFGEGSRLTVL.

J is TRBJ2-5 and V is TRBV6-6; D remains unclear. CDR1 and CDR2 (germline): MNHNY, SVGAGI (reference sequence). The CDR3 is 11 amino acids. The V and J ends lost 6 bases and 1 base respectively, with 3 bases between them. In DNA form, the CDR3 reads TGTGCCAGCAGGGGCCAAGAGACCCAGTACTTC. Amino acids: CASRGQETQYF.

This chain connects TRBV4-1 to TRBJ2-7; 11 nucleotides line up with TRBD1. CDR1 MGHRA and CDR2 YSYEKL come from the germline V gene. The length of the CDR3 is 14 residues. Trimming at V came to 6 bases and at J to 6 bases, leaving 7 bases not matched to a gene. The CDR3 region is CASSQTGTGGEQYV. The CDR3 DNA reads TGCGCCAGCAGTCAAACCGGGACAGGGGGCGAGCAGTACGTC.

The chain couples TRBV15 to TRBJ1-1; no reliable D call. The CDR3 contains 14 residues. Deletions cut 2 bases from V and 6 bases from J, with 13 bases between. Germline assignment: CDR1 LNHNV and CDR2 YYDKDF (reference sequence). The DNA of the CDR3 is TGTGCCACCAGCAGATTACAACACCAGGCTGAAGCTTTCTTT. As protein: CATSRLQHQAEAFF. Full variable domain (outside the CDR3, taken from reference TRBV15 and TRBJ1-1): DAMVIQNPRYQVTQFGKPVTLSCSQTLNHNVMYWYQQKSSQAPKLLFHYYDKDFNNEADTPDNFQSRRPNTSFCFLDIRSPGLGDTAMYLCATSRLQHQAEAFFGQGTRLTVV.